Shown below are 29 T cell receptor beta chains from a single sample sequenced in a study of T cells in Graves' hyperthyroidism and ophthalmopathy (dated by TCRdb to between 2018 and 2021). Libraries were constructed by multiplex PCR. Sequencing instrument: Illumina HiSeq 2000. The TCR beta CDR3 regions were amplified from RNA transcripts. The TCR CDR3 was subjected to a first round of RT-PCR using the HTBI primer set and the Qiagen OneStep RT-PCR kit. TCRdb trimmed public reads at Q25 via fastp, called clones via MiXCR and kept in-frame beta chains. One record per CDR3 amino acid sequence lists the most common genes and DNA. For this sample the table gives approximately 610,000 distinct CDR3 sequences, of which about 15% were detected only once. The ten largest clones take up around 4.5% of the sample. Sequencing input: blood. The receptors were gathered from a woman in her thirties or forties with Graves' ophthalmopathy.

This clonotype has at least ten counts. This chain links TRBV6-5 with TRBJ1-5; TRBD1 might be the D (6 bases). Trimming stripped 4 bases from V and 1 base from J, with 14 bases between. The CDR3 sequence is 16 residues long. Germline CDR1 and CDR2: MNHEY and SVGAGI. The CDR3 loop reads CASSLVGGVSNQPQHF. CDR3 DNA sequence: TGTGCCAGCAGTTTGGTCGGGGGCGTGAGCAATCAGCCCCAGCATTTT.

The chain combines TRBV6-2 or TRBV6-3 with TRBJ1-2; possible D gene TRBD1, 6 bases. This CDR3 is built from 19 residues. The V end was cut by 6 bases, the J end by 3 bases, with 29 bases between. Germline values: CDR1 MNHEY, CDR2 SVGEGT. CDR3 region: CASRLPGVRDKDRDYGYTF. The CDR3 DNA sequence: TGTGCCAGCAGGCTTCCTGGAGTCCGGGACAAAGACCGGGACTATGGCTACACCTTC.

This clonotype was counted at least ten times. The chain recombines TRBV11-2 with TRBJ1-2, with D hard to call. The CDR3 contains 17 residues. V lost 4 bases to trimming and J lost 4 bases, with 22 bases between them. From germline, CDR1 is SGHAT and CDR2 FQNNGV. CDR3 sequence (DNA): TGTGCCAGCAGCTCCTTTAAGTTGCCGCCTCGGGGCTATGGCTACACCTTC. Translation: CASSSFKLPPRGYGYTF.

This clonotype appeared many times. The chain joins TRBV12-3 or TRBV12-4 to TRBJ1-5; 7 bases agree with TRBD1. The CDR3 is 13 residues long. Germline trimming cut 5 bases from V and 10 bases from J; bases unmatched to any gene: 8. The DNA for the CDR3 is TGTGCCAGCAGTCTCAGGGGGAGCGGTCCCCAGCATTTT. As protein: CASSLRGSGPQHF.

Ten or more counts support this clonotype. This chain uses TRBV11-2 with TRBJ2-7; D remains ambiguous. Germline V gives CDR1 SGHAT, CDR2 FQNNGV. Trimming pared 3 bases from V and 3 bases from J, leaving 6 bases between. The CDR3 has 12 amino acids. CDR3 protein: CASSFYDYEQYF. The CDR3 DNA sequence: TGTGCCAGCAGCTTCTACGACTACGAGCAGTACTTC.

Ten or more counts support this clonotype. The chain uses TRBV12-3 or TRBV12-4 and TRBJ2-7; D gene uncertain. V lost 2 bases and J 10 bases, leaving 12 bases between the germline ends. The CDR3 runs 12 residues. CDR3 coding DNA: TGTGCCAGCAGTTTAAATAGGCCTGATCAGTACTTC. Its translation: CASSLNRPDQYF.

This clonotype was counted at least ten times. The J gene is TRBJ2-7, the V gene TRBV4-1; weak D call: TRBD2 (5 bases). The CDR3 totals 13 residues. Germline lookup yields CDR1 MGHRA and CDR2 YSYEKL. V was pared by 0 bases and J by 4 bases, with 7 bases between. This CDR3 is CASSQEGSYEQYF. CDR3 coding DNA: TGCGCCAGCAGCCAAGAGGGGAGTTACGAGCAGTACTTC.

This clonotype was detected many times. The rearrangement links TRBV11-2 to TRBJ2-2; D possibly corresponds to TRBD1 (5 bases). V gave up 5 bases and J gave up 7 bases, with 23 bases separating them. The CDR3 length is 17 residues. Germline CDR1 SGHAT, CDR2 FQNNGV. As DNA, the CDR3 is TGTGCCAGCAGCCCGACCCTAGGACGTAAGGGGAACGGGGAGCTGTTTTTT. This codes for CASSPTLGRKGNGELFF.

This clonotype appeared many times. The rearrangement links TRBV7-8 to TRBJ2-7; 7 bases are a match to TRBD2. The germline CDR1 and CDR2 sequences are SGHVS and FQNEAQ. Trimming took 5 bases from V and 7 from J; bases not matched to a gene: 11. The CDR3 is 14 residues long. The DNA of the CDR3 is TGTGCCAGCAGCCCAACGGCGGGAGTTCAAGAGCAGTACTTC. Protein sequence: CASSPTAGVQEQYF.

J is TRBJ2-1 and V is TRBV19; 13 nucleotides line up with TRBD2. Germline CDR1 and CDR2: LNHDA and SQIVND (reference sequence). This CDR3 region has 16 residues. The V and J ends lost 6 bases and 8 bases, in that order; junction bases with no gene match: 10. This chain's CDR3 is CASSVSGTSGIYEQFF. CDR3 sequence (DNA): TGTGCCAGTAGCGTATCCGGGACTAGCGGGATATATGAGCAGTTCTTC.

In this sample, this clonotype turned up many times. This chain joins TRBV28 and TRBJ1-2; TRBD1 matches at 8 bases. The CDR3 spans 14 residues. Germline values: CDR1 MDHEN, CDR2 SYDVKM. V was pared by 5 bases and J by 2 bases, with 4 bases of the junction left unmatched. CDR3 nucleotides: TGTGCCAGCAGTCCGTACAGGGGGAACTATGGCTACACCTTC. Encoded protein: CASSPYRGNYGYTF.

The sample holds many counts of this clonotype. The rearrangement links TRBV27 to TRBJ2-2; 10 nucleotides match TRBD1. Trimming removed 3 bases from V and 13 bases from J; junction bases left unmatched: 17. The CDR3 has 17 amino acids. Germline values: CDR1 MNHEY, CDR2 SMNVEV (reference sequence). The CDR3 DNA sequence: TGTGCCAGCAGTTTTCTAGGGGACAGGGGCCTTCTCAGAGGGCTGTTTTTT. It translates to CASSFLGDRGLLRGLFF.

The CDR3 bases are TGTGCCAGCAGCTCCTTTATGGTGAGAGATACGCAGTATTTT. This gives the protein CASSSFMVRDTQYF. V gene TRBV6-1 combines with J gene TRBJ2-3; D is unresolved. The CDR3 loop spans 14 amino acids. Trimming took off 6 bases at V and 5 bases at J, with 15 bases between the two ends. Germline V gives CDR1 MNHNS, CDR2 SASEGT.

This clonotype occurred many times. The chain links TRBV7-9 to TRBJ1-5, with D maybe TRBD1 (6 bases). CDR1 and CDR2 (germline): SEHNR, FQNEAQ (reference sequence). The V end was cut by 6 bases, the J end by 7 bases, with 13 bases between. The length of the CDR3 is 13 residues. Here the CDR3 reads CASRGRGDQPQHF. The DNA for the CDR3 is TGTGCCAGCAGAGGTAGGGGGGACCAGCCCCAGCATTTT.

This chain connects TRBV20-1 to TRBJ1-3, with 7 bases aligning to TRBD1. Germline CDR1 is DFQATT and CDR2 is SNEGSKA (reference sequence). The CDR3 length is 17 residues. V lost 1 base, J lost 4 bases, and 13 bases stayed unmatched. The CDR3 DNA sequence: TGCAGTGCTAGAGGTCCCCCGGGACAGACATCAGGAAACACCATATATTTT. It specifies CSARGPPGQTSGNTIYF.

There are many counts of this clonotype. The chain has TRBV11-3 and TRBJ2-5, with TRBD2 as a possible D gene (6 bases). Germline loops: CDR1 SGHNT, CDR2 YENEEA. Deletions cut 5 bases from V and 2 bases from J, with 15 bases between. CDR3 length: 15 residues. The CDR3 DNA reads as TGTGCCAGCAGCCTAGCGACAGAAACACAAGAGACCCAGTACTTC. Protein sequence: CASSLATETQETQYF.

This clonotype came up many times. J is TRBJ1-2 and V is TRBV2; 9 positions match TRBD1. Germline CDR1 and CDR2: SNHLY and FYNNEI. The ends lost 6 bases at V and 8 bases at J; junction bases unmatched: 7. The CDR3 runs 13 residues. CDR3 sequence (DNA): TGTGCCAGCAGCATAACAGGGGGCAGGGGCTACACCTTC. This encodes CASSITGGRGYTF.

This clonotype was counted many times. CDR3: CASRDKEDGYTF. The CDR3 region has the DNA TGTGCCAGCAGGGATAAAGAGGATGGCTACACCTTC. The rearrangement uses TRBV9 and TRBJ1-2; D is unclear. Per the germline V gene, CDR1 is SGDLS and CDR2 is YYNGEE. V dropped 5 bases and J dropped 6 bases, with 11 bases sitting between them. The CDR3 covers 12 residues.

The rearrangement joins TRBV15 to TRBJ1-5; no clear D. CDR3 length equals 13 residues. The ends were cut back, 5 bases at V and 5 bases at J, with 10 bases in the middle. CDR1 is LNHNV and CDR2 is YYDKDF in the germline V gene (reference sequence). Here the CDR3 reads CATSEQRYQPQHF. CDR3 sequence (DNA): TGTGCCACCAGCGAACAGCGATATCAGCCCCAGCATTTT.

This clonotype has a handful of counts. The chain recombines TRBV14 with TRBJ2-7, with 10 bases fitting TRBD2. The germline gives CDR1 SGHDN, CDR2 FVKESK. CDR3 length: 13 residues. V lost 4 bases, J lost 12 bases, and 9 bases stayed unmatched. This chain's CDR3 is CASSPPTSGFTYF. CDR3 in DNA: TGTGCCAGCAGCCCCCCGACTAGCGGGTTTACGTACTTC.

This clonotype was counted many times. The chain couples TRBV6-1 to TRBJ1-3, with 12 bases that match TRBD1. The ends lost 5 bases at V and 0 bases at J; junction bases unmatched: 5. Germline CDR1 reads MNHNS; CDR2 reads SASEGT. The CDR3 is 17 residues long. CDR3 coding DNA: TGTGCCAGCAGTCCCCGGGACAGGGGGCTCTCTGGAAACACCATATATTTT. This codes for CASSPRDRGLSGNTIYF.

This clonotype showed up many times. This chain uses TRBV7-6 with TRBJ2-2, with D perhaps matching TRBD1 (5 bases). The germline CDR1 and CDR2 sequences are SGHVS and FNYEAQ. Trimming took 1 base from V and 7 from J, leaving 10 bases between them. This CDR3 comprises 14 residues. CDR3 nucleotide sequence: TGTGCCAGCAGCTTAGGGTTTCAGGGCGGGGAGCTGTTTTTT. Translation gives CASSLGFQGGELFF.

The table lists this clonotype with many counts. The chain uses TRBV11-2 and TRBJ2-7; maybe TRBD2 (6 bases). The CDR3 is made up of 15 amino acids. Trimming removed 0 bases from V and 2 bases from J, with 11 bases in between. Germline V gene data show CDR1 as SGHAT and CDR2 as FQNNGV. In DNA form, the CDR3 reads TGTGCCAGCAGCTTAGAGCTAGCGTATACCTACGAGCAGTACTTC. As protein: CASSLELAYTYEQYF.

The V gene is TRBV3-1, the J gene TRBJ2-3; TRBD2 is a possible D gene (6 bases). The CDR3 has 15 amino acids. CDR1 LGHDT and CDR2 YNNKEL come from the germline V gene (reference sequence). Trimming pared 6 bases from V and 5 bases from J, leaving 18 bases between. The CDR3 reads CASSKAGSRKDTQYF. The CDR3 DNA follows: TGTGCCAGCAGTAAAGCGGGTTCCCGGAAAGATACGCAGTATTTT.

The gene calls are TRBV12-3 or TRBV12-4 and TRBJ1-2; no clear D gene. The CDR3 spans 13 residues. Trimming took 5 bases from V and 2 from J, leaving 9 bases between them. In DNA form, the CDR3 reads TGTGCCAGCAGTACCCAGGAGAACTATGGCTACACCTTC. This codes for CASSTQENYGYTF.

The V call is TRBV19, the J call TRBJ2-7; TRBD1 agrees at 12 bases. There are 16 residues in the CDR3. The trim removed 3 bases at V and 7 bases at J, leaving 10 bases unmatched. Germline V CDR1 and CDR2: LNHDA, SQIVND (reference sequence). CDR3 amino acids: CASSMTAGQGAGEQYF. CDR3 in DNA: TGTGCCAGTAGTATGACGGCGGGACAGGGGGCGGGTGAGCAGTACTTC.

There are many counts of this clonotype. The chain combines TRBV11-3 with TRBJ2-5; D is possibly TRBD1 (6 bases). The V gene lost 6 bases and the J gene lost 5 bases, with 16 bases spanning the gap. CDR1 is SGHNT, CDR2 YENEEA, per germline. This CDR3 contains 14 residues. The DNA of the CDR3 is TGTGCCAGCAGACGAGACAGGATCGGGGAGACCCAGTACTTC. Translated, it gives CASRRDRIGETQYF.

The chain joins TRBV28 to TRBJ2-6, with TRBD2 as a possible D gene (6 bases). Deletions cut 4 bases from V and 0 bases from J, with 19 bases between. The CDR3 totals 19 residues. Germline CDR1 reads MDHEN; CDR2 reads SYDVKM. The CDR3 DNA follows: TGTGCCAGCAGTTCGATGGAGGGGCGCGGTCCCTCTGGGGCCAACGTCCTGACTTTC. Translated, it gives CASSSMEGRGPSGANVLTF.

The J gene is TRBJ2-1, the V gene TRBV11-2; 14 positions match TRBD2. The CDR3 totals 16 residues. After removal of 3 bases from V and 7 bases from J, the junction contained 5 bases not matched to a gene. Germline CDR1 is SGHAT and CDR2 is FQNNGV. As DNA, the CDR3 is TGTGCCAGCAGCTTTTCCGGGACTAGCGGGAGAAATGAGCAGTTCTTC. Residues: CASSFSGTSGRNEQFF. The complete variable domain, with remaining parts taken from reference TRBV11-2 and TRBJ2-1, reads EAGVAQSPRYKIIEKRQSVAFWCNPISGHATLYWYQQILGQGPKLLIQFQNNGVVDDSQLPKDRFSAERLKGVDSTLKIQPAKLEDSAVYLCASSFSGTSGRNEQFFGPGTRLTVL.